The 12 T cell receptor beta chains presented below share a single source sample, sequenced in a study of CD8 T cells in ankylosing spondylitis. TCRdb recomputed calls from the 5' RACE reads with MiXCR, one row per CDR3 protein. This sample has almost 30,000 distinct CDR3 sequences, with nearly 5.5% found just once. The sequenced sample was blood, either unsorted or a sorted T cell fraction (not recorded which). These receptors all come from a female donor with ankylosing spondylitis or in good health (not recorded which).

This clonotype was counted many times. The rearrangement joins TRBV9 to TRBJ1-4; D is undetermined. This CDR3 is built from 13 residues. V lost 2 bases, J lost 2 bases, and 4 bases lay in between. CDR1 SGDLS and CDR2 YYNGEE come from the germline V gene. CDR3 sequence (DNA): TGTGCCAGCAGCGTGGCTACTAATGAAAAACTGTTTTTT. This translates into CASSVATNEKLFF.

This clonotype came up a few times. This chain connects TRBV9 to TRBJ2-2, with 9 bases lining up with TRBD1. The CDR3 runs to 15 residues. The V segment lost 1 base and the J segment 3 bases; nucleotides outside the gene matches: 1. CDR1 and CDR2 from the germline V gene are SGDLS and YYNGEE. The CDR3 DNA reads TGTGCCAGCAGCGTACGGGACAGGGACACCGGGGAGCTGTTTTTT. Encoded protein: CASSVRDRDTGELFF.

The genes are TRBV9 and TRBJ2-5; 7 bases line up with TRBD2. The ends lost 4 bases at V and 4 bases at J; junction bases unmatched: 7. Germline-derived CDR1 and CDR2 are SGDLS and YYNGEE. The length of the CDR3 is 14 residues. CDR3 region: CASSREGVPETQYF. DNA of the CDR3: TGTGCCAGCAGCAGGGAGGGTGTCCCAGAGACCCAGTACTTC.

This clonotype came up many times. CDR3 protein: CASSVKGGFTDTQYF. Written as DNA, the CDR3 is TGTGCCAGCAGCGTAAAAGGCGGGTTCACAGATACGCAGTATTTT. The rearrangement links TRBV9 to TRBJ2-3, with D possibly being TRBD2 (5 bases). From germline, CDR1 is SGDLS and CDR2 YYNGEE. V dropped 1 base and J dropped 2 bases, with 11 bases sitting between them. The CDR3 covers 15 residues.

This clonotype counts as medium-sized. The chain joins TRBV9 to TRBJ2-5, with a possible D match to TRBD2 (5 bases). The CDR3 is 13 amino acids. Germline CDR1 and CDR2: SGDLS and YYNGEE. V lost 3 bases to trimming and J lost 5 bases, with 11 bases between them. CDR3 residues: CASSAGIWETQYF. As DNA, the CDR3 is TGTGCCAGCAGCGCCGGGATCTGGGAGACCCAGTACTTC.

This clonotype was observed at least ten times. The chain joins TRBV9 to TRBJ1-6; D might be TRBD1 (6 bases). Trimming pared 3 bases from V and 6 bases from J, leaving 16 bases between. The CDR3 has 16 amino acids. CDR1 is SGDLS, CDR2 YYNGEE, per germline. This chain's CDR3 is CASSAHHGDTNSPLHF. The CDR3 DNA reads TGTGCCAGCAGCGCCCACCATGGGGACACTAATTCACCCCTCCACTTT.

This clonotype is medium-sized. The rearrangement uses TRBV9 and TRBJ2-1, with 12 nucleotides matching TRBD2. CDR3 length: 16 residues. The germline CDR1 and CDR2 sequences are SGDLS and YYNGEE. With V trimmed by 3 bases and J by 9 bases, 10 bases remained unmatched. The CDR3 protein is CASSEPLAGGPGEQFF. CDR3 DNA: TGTGCCAGCAGCGAACCCCTAGCGGGAGGGCCTGGTGAGCAGTTCTTC.

The chain recombines TRBV9 with TRBJ1-6; 7 bases are shared with TRBD1. Trimming took 4 bases from V and 7 from J; bases not matched to a gene: 8. The CDR3 runs to 15 residues. Germline CDR1 and CDR2: SGDLS and YYNGEE. For the CDR3, the DNA is TGTGCCAGCAGCTCGAGGGGACAGTTAAATTCACCCCTCCACTTT. It specifies CASSSRGQLNSPLHF.

There are many counts of this clonotype. V and J are TRBV9 and TRBJ1-3; 10 nucleotides align to TRBD1. With V trimmed by 2 bases and J by 3 bases, 5 bases remained unmatched. Germline loops: CDR1 SGDLS, CDR2 YYNGEE. The CDR3 extends over 16 amino acids. The CDR3 coding sequence is TGTGCCAGCAGCGTCGGGACAGGGGCTCATGGAAACACCATATATTTT. Translated, it gives CASSVGTGAHGNTIYF.

In its sample, this clonotype was seen many times. This rearrangement joins TRBV9 to TRBJ2-2; TRBD2 agrees at 7 bases. This CDR3 comprises 16 residues. Germline CDR1 is SGDLS and CDR2 is YYNGEE. Germline trimming cut 0 bases from V and 6 bases from J; bases unmatched to any gene: 8. The CDR3 region has the DNA TGTGCCAGCAGCGTAGGCGGCACTAGCGCCTCCGGGGAGCTGTTTTTT. Protein: CASSVGGTSASGELFF.

In this sample, this clonotype turned up a few times. This chain uses TRBV9 with TRBJ2-1; D remains ambiguous. Per germline, CDR1 SGDLS and CDR2 YYNGEE. CDR3 length equals 11 residues. V was clipped by 4 bases and J by 9 bases, with 8 bases between them. The CDR3 coding sequence is TGTGCCAGCAGCTCCTCGCGTGAGCAGTTCTTC. Amino acids: CASSSSREQFF.

This clonotype has a count of ten or more. A much larger clone lies a single base off, so this may be a read error. The chain links TRBV9 to TRBJ1-5; TRBD1 might be the D (6 bases). CDR3 length equals 14 residues. CDR1 SGDLS and CDR2 YYNGEE come from the germline V gene. DNA of the CDR3: TGTGCCAGCAGCCCTAGGGGGGAAGCTCAGCCCCAGCTTTTT. It yields the protein CASSPRGEAQPQLF.